The T cell receptor (beta chain) under discussion was sequenced for a study of T cell responses to AZD1222 COVID-19 vaccine. Turning to this clone: The antigen is unknown.

V shed 5 bases, J shed 1 base, and the junction held 17 bases outside the gene matches. Per the germline V gene, CDR1 is MDHEN and CDR2 is SYDVKM. This CDR3 comprises 19 residues. Assay: immunoSEQ multiplex PCR; the TCRdb copy retains only in-frame clones and omits some. There are 90,000 to 100,000 clones in the sample; around 89% occur only once, and roughly 2.7% lies in the top ten. General study findings and limits: Across the whole spike, CD4 TCRs peaked at regions 160-218 and 743-854. Reportedly, close to half of spike-specific TCRs are directed against unmutated variant regions. Clonal diversity was possibly underestimated, and the donors were mostly white British, with more females.

The source is an adult in good health. The starting material was peripheral blood, obtained on day 0 of AZD1222 vaccination. The chain employs TRBV28 and TRBJ1-1, with TRBD1 identical over 9 bases. The CDR3 coding sequence is TGTGCCAGCAGTCGCTACCGGGACAGGGAGGAGACGAGGAACACTGAAGCTTTCTTT. Protein product: CASSRYRDREETRNTEAFF.